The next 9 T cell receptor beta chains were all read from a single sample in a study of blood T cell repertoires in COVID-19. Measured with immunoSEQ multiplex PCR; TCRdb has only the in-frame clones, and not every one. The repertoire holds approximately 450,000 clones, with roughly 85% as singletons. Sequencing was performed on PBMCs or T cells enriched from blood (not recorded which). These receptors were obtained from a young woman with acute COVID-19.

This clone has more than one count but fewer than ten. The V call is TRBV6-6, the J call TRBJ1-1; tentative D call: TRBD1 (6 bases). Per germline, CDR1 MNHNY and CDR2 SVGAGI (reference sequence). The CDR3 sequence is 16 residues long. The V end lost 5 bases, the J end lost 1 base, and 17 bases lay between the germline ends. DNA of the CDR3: TGTGCCAGCAGTCGACCCACAACGGGACAGAACACTGAAGCTTTCTTT. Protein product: CASSRPTTGQNTEAFF.

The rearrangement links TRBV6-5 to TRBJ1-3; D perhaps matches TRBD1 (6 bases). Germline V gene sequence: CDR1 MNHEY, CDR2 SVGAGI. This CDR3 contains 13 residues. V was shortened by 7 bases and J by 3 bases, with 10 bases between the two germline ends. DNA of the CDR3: TGTGCCAGCACCTCGACAGGTGGAAACACCATATATTTT. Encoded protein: CASTSTGGNTIYF.

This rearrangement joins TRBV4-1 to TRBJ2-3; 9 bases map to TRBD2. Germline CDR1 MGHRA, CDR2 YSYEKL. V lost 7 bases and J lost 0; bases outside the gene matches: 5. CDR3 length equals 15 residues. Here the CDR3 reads CASNVAGGSTDTQYF. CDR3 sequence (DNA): TGCGCCAGCAACGTTGCGGGGGGGAGCACAGATACGCAGTATTTT.

CDR3 bases: TGTGCCAGCAGTTTGACGGGAGGGCCCGACGAGCAGTACTTC. This codes for CASSLTGGPDEQYF. This rearrangement joins TRBV28 to TRBJ2-7; 8 nucleotides line up with TRBD2. Unmatched junction bases numbered 6, after V lost 3 bases and J lost 5 bases. CDR1 is MDHEN and CDR2 is SYDVKM in the germline V gene. The CDR3 covers 14 residues.

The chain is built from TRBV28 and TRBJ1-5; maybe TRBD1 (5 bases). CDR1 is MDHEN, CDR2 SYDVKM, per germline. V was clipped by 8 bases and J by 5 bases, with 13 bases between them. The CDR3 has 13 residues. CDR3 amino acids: CASHQGWDQPQHF. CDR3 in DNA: TGTGCCAGCCACCAGGGCTGGGATCAGCCCCAGCATTTT. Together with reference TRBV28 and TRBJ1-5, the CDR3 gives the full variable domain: DVKVTQSSRYLVKRTGEKVFLECVQDMDHENMFWYRQDPGLGLRLIYFSYDVKMKEKGDIPEGYSVSREKKERFSLILESASTNQTSMYLCASHQGWDQPQHFGDGTRLSIL.

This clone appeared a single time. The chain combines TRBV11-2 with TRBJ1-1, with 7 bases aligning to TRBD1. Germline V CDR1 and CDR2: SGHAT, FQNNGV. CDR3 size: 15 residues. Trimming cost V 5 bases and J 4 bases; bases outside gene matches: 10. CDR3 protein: CASSRSPRQGTEAFF. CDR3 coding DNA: TGTGCCAGCAGCCGCTCCCCCCGACAGGGCACTGAAGCTTTCTTT. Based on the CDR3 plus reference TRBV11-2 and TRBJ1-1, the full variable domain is EAGVAQSPRYKIIEKRQSVAFWCNPISGHATLYWYQQILGQGPKLLIQFQNNGVVDDSQLPKDRFSAERLKGVDSTLKIQPAKLEDSAVYLCASSRSPRQGTEAFFGQGTRLTVV.

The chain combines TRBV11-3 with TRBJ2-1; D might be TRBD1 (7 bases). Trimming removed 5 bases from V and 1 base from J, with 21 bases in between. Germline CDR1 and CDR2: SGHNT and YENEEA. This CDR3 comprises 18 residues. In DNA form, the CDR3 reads TGTGCCAGCAGCCGACAGGGTTGGCGGGATCTATCCTACAATGAGCAGTTCTTC. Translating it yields CASSRQGWRDLSYNEQFF.

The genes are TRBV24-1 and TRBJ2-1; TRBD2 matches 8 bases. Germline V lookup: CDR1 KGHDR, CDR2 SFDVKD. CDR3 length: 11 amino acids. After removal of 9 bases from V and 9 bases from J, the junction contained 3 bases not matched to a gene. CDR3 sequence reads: CATGRGGEQFF. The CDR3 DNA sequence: TGTGCCACCGGACGGGGGGGTGAGCAGTTCTTC.

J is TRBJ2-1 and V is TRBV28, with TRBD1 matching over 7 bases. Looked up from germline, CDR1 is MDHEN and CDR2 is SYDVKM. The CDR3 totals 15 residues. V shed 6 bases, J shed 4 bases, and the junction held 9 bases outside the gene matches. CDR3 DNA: TGTGCCAGCAGGGGGAGACGGGACAGTTACAATGAGCAGTTCTTC. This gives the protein CASRGRRDSYNEQFF.